The present TCR beta chain was sequenced within a study of blood T cell repertoires in COVID-19. Study background: The study drew acute and convalescent COVID-19 samples from the United States, Italy and Spain.

Clones were read by immunoSEQ multiplex PCR, and TCRdb kept only the in-frame ones, dropping some. The sample holds about 59,000 clones; over 75% are singletons and the top ten take 4% to 6%. Trimming pared 0 bases from V and 7 bases from J, leaving 14 bases between. The V gene's germline CDR1 is SGDLS and CDR2 YYNGEE. There are 15 residues in the CDR3. This clone was seen a handful of times. The source material was peripheral blood. The sequence was collected from a man at least 80 years old in a cohort sampled during active COVID-19. The chain employs TRBV9 and TRBJ1-5, with a tentative D call TRBD1 (6 bases). The CDR3 protein is CASSVEGVLGQPQHF. Written as DNA, the CDR3 is TGTGCCAGCAGCGTAGAGGGGGTTCTAGGCCAGCCCCAGCATTTT.